This TCR beta chain comes out of a study of blood T cell repertoires in COVID-19. Study overall: T cells, B-cell-depleted T cells, or PBMCs provided the cDNA or gDNA that served as material.

How the authors handled the data: Amplifying reference gene primers gave estimates of nucleated cell counts. The repertoire was sequenced with immunoSEQ multiplex PCR; TCRdb's copy has only in-frame clones and lacks some. Clone size and the V and J calls come from that table; the DNA yielded D and trimming. The table lists roughly 86,000 clones, about 85% of them singletons. The J segment lost 4 bases and the V segment lost 0 bases, leaving 26 bases of the junction unmatched. This CDR3 is 22 amino acids long. The TCR originated in a man aged 50 to 59 with acute or convalescent COVID-19. The rearrangement joins TRBV23-1 to TRBJ2-7, with 8 bases fitting TRBD1. TRBV23-1 is labeled an ORF, and its function is uncertain. The sequenced sample consisted of peripheral blood. The CDR3 region is CASSQSLRDRLSATSFLYEQYF. In DNA form, the CDR3 reads TGCGCCAGCAGTCAATCTCTCCGGGACAGGCTATCGGCGACCTCTTTCTTATACGAGCAGTACTTC.